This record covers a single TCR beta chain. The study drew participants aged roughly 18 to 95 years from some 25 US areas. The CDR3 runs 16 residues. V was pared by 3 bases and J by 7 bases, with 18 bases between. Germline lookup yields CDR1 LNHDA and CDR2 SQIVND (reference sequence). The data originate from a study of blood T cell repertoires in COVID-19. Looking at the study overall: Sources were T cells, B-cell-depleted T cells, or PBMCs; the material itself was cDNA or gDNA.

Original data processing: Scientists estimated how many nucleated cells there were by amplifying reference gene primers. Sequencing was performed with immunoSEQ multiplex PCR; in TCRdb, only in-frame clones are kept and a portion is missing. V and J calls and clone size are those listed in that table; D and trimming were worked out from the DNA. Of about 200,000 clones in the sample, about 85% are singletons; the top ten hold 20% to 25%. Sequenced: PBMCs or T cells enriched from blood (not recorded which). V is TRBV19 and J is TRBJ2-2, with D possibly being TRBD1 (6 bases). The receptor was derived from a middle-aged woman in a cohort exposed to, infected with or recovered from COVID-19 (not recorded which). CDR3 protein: CASSIGPRGMSGELFF. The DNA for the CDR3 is TGTGCCAGTAGTATCGGCCCCAGGGGTATGAGCGGGGAGCTGTTTTTT.